This T cell receptor beta chain derives from a study of T cell responses to AZD1222 COVID-19 vaccine. Assay used: immunoSEQ multiplex PCR; TCRdb lists only in-frame clones, some missing. The sample lists around 170,000 clones, around 93% seen once, with approximately 4.4% in the top ten. The origin of this receptor is an adult in good health. The sequenced sample was peripheral blood, obtained on day 0 of AZD1222 vaccination.

CDR3 in amino acids: CASSVATGLNGYTF. The CDR3 DNA reads TGTGCCAGCAGCGTAGCTACAGGTTTAAATGGCTACACCTTC. The V gene is TRBV9, the J gene TRBJ1-2; D may be TRBD1 (5 bases). Germline CDR1 SGDLS, CDR2 YYNGEE. The CDR3 has 14 amino acids. V dropped 0 bases and J dropped 6 bases, with 12 bases sitting between them.